This TCR beta chain was sequenced during a study of T cells in Graves' hyperthyroidism and ophthalmopathy. The study, taken as a whole, reports: Ophthalmopathy prediction by the model preceded onset by a median approximately 6.9 months.

CDR1 and CDR2 from the germline V gene are MNHNS and SASEGT. The CDR3 loop spans 14 amino acids. Trimming took 4 bases from V and 2 from J; bases not matched to a gene: 2. Patients were aged 18 to 65, had disease duration under 2 months, and had newly diagnosed hyperthyroidism. Diagnoses were made from clinical symptoms, serum measures (thyroxine and TRAb), thyroid ultrasound and orbital computed tomography. Cells are PBMCs isolated from more than 8.5 ml of fresh blood. This clonotype has at least ten counts. No antigen is known for it. Authors of the study amplified TCR beta CDR3 regions from RNA transcripts. The HTBI primer set served for first-round RT-PCR of the TCR CDR3. One entry per CDR3 protein results from TCRdb running MiXCR on the multiplex PCR reads. The table lists 470,000 or so distinct CDR3 sequences, less than 25% of them singletons.

This receptor was taken from a man aged 18 to 30 with Graves' hyperthyroidism. J is TRBJ2-5 and V is TRBV6-1, with TRBD1 identical over 9 bases. Specimen: blood. The CDR3 DNA is TGTGCCAGCAGTGTAGGACAGGGGCAAGAGACCCAGTACTTC. Translating gives CASSVGQGQETQYF.